The source of this T cell receptor (beta chain) is a study of human T cells and chemical hapten exposure. TCRdb analysed the RACE reads with MiXCR anew, one entry per CDR3 protein. The sample yields around 120,000 distinct CDR3 sequences, 12% seen once. V lost 2 bases to trimming and J lost 4 bases, with 2 bases between them. Germline CDR1 reads LGHDT; CDR2 reads YNNKEL (reference sequence). The CDR3 is made up of 11 amino acids. Time point reported: patch test 1, 2 weeks after DPC sensitization. Described treatment: therapeutic diphenylcyclopropenone sensitization with weekly scalp DPC. This clonotype was recorded at least ten times.

Here the sequenced sample was whole blood, taken in connection with sensitization to the hapten diphenylcyclopropenone (DPC). The chain recombines TRBV3-1 with TRBJ1-1; D is unresolved. The TCR originated in a woman aged 45-65 years with alopecia areata. Some clones in this sample may be carry-over from other donors' samples. This CDR3 reads CASSQSTEAFF. The CDR3 DNA follows: TGTGCCAGCAGCCAAAGCACTGAAGCTTTCTTT.